This T cell receptor beta chain originates from a study of glioma-infiltrating T cells. To note about this clonotype: A much larger clone is a single base away; this may be a read error.

The length of the CDR3 is 16 residues. In germline, CDR1 is SGHAT, CDR2 FQNNGV. The iRepertoire nested amplicon-rescue multiplex PCR amplified TCR alpha and beta CDR3s from RNA. One-step reverse transcription and amplification started from roughly 100-400 ng of tissue mRNA or PBMC total RNA. MiXCR, applied by TCRdb to the multiplex PCR reads, yields one record per CDR3 protein. The sample shows about 93,000 distinct CDR3 sequences, roughly 39% of them seen only once. The TCR sequence derives from a human donor with low-grade glioma or glioblastoma, undergoing nonglioma brain surgery, or in good health (not recorded which). The chain employs TRBV11-2 and TRBJ2-3; 7 positions match TRBD1. Sequencing input: glioma tissue, nonneoplastic brain tissue, or PBMCs (not recorded which). The chain's CDR3 is CASGLDPQGPTDTQYF. The CDR3, as DNA: TGTGCCAGCGGCTTAGACCCACAGGGGCCCACAGATACGCAGTATTTT.